This T cell receptor beta chain was identified during a study of beta chain features in type 1 diabetes. Study background: The samples had roughly 100,000,000 sorted cells examined in all.

Sequenced material consisted of expressed TCRB transcripts (all of the isolated RNA was reverse transcribed). Profiling relied on immunoSEQ multiplex PCR, and the TCRdb table lists in-frame clones only, not all of them. The data contain fewer than 350,000 clones, less than 20% of them singletons. The V segment lost 5 bases and the J segment 6 bases; nucleotides outside the gene matches: 9. Germline V gene data show CDR1 as GTSNPN and CDR2 as SVGIG (reference sequence). The CDR3 is made up of 13 amino acids. Each sorted fraction was over 95% pure. The clonotype comes from a woman under 30 in good health. Specimen: naive CD4+ T cells from blood. The chain combines TRBV30 with TRBJ1-2; 7 nucleotides line up with TRBD1. In DNA, the CDR3 is TGTGCCTGGTCAGCCCTCGGGACAGATGGCTACACCTTC. Encoded protein: CAWSALGTDGYTF.